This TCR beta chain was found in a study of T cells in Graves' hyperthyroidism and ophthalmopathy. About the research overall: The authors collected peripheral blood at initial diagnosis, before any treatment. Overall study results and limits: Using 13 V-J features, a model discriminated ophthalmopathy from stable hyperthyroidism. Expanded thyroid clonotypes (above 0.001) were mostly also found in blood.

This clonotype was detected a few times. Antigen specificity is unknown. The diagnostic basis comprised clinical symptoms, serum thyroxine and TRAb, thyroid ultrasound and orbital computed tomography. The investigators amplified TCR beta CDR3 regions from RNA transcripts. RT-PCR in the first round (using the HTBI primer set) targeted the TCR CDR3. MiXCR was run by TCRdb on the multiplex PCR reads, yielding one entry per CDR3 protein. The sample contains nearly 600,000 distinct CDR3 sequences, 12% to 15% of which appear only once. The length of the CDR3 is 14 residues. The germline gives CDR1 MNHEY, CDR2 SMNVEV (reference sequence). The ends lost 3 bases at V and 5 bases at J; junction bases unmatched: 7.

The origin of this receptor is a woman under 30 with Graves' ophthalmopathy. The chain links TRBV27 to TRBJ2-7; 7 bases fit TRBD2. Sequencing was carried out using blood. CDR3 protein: CASSFKSGENEQYF. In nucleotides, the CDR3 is TGTGCCAGCAGTTTTAAAAGCGGGGAAAACGAGCAGTACTTC.